The source of this TCR beta chain is a study of blood T cells in healthy people across ages (dated by TCRdb to the mid-2010s). With respect to the entire study: In model experiments, roughly one uniquely barcoded TCR beta cDNA molecule per two T cells was captured by template switching. Donors of different ages were randomly distributed across sequencing lanes to avoid experimental bias. Using deep sequencing normalized with unique cDNA molecular identifiers, the study measured how TCR beta repertoire diversity changes with age. The study analyzed two additional independent replicas of 1 million unique cDNA reads from the same blood draw for two donors, one aged 18 to 30 and one aged 80 or older. Donors were grouped into four age groups: young (average roughly 17 years), middle-aged (around 39), aged (about 59) and long-lived (about 90).

Systemically healthy Caucasian individuals from Russia, 39 in total and aged about 6 to 100 years, were included as donors. Ten milliliters of peripheral blood were drawn from each donor into EDTA-treated Vacutainer tubes. Ficoll-Paque density-gradient centrifugation was used to isolate PBMCs, with at least 6.5 million per sample. Trizol reagent was used to extract total RNA from the PBMCs, yielding at least 5 micrograms per sample. For every donor, flow cytometry on a PBMC aliquot measured the percentage of naive CD45RAhigh/CD27high T cells. Study-wide conclusions, independent of this receptor: Compared with the aged group, more naive CD4+ T cells, fewer expanded clones and increased TCR diversity were shown by the long-lived group, suggesting age selection. Because profiling used bulk unsorted PBMCs, naive and antigen-experienced compartments could not be compared conclusively. Because donor CMV infection status was unknown, age-related changes in expanded clonotypes were potentially confounded. As age increased, observed TCR beta diversity per million T cells dropped in a roughly linear way, and a significant reduction was already evident by age roughly 40. Estimates of total diversity based on one million sequenced T cells were regarded as lower bounds and as underestimates. There was a strong correlation between observed TCR beta diversity and the percentage of naive T cells measured by flow cytometry.

Inclusive of the bounding cysteine and phenylalanine, the CDR3 is 14 residues long. Only the CDR3 portion is preserved as DNA: 42 bases, with reading frame beginning at the first base. Trimming takes 3 bases from V and 8 bases from J, and the germline ends sit 16 bases apart. CDR1 and CDR2 are read off the germline V gene (reference sequence) as LNHDA and SQIVND. Receptor libraries were prepared by 5' RACE. The instrument was an Illumina HiSeq 2500. The second PCR ran for about 7 to 11 cycles and used a J-beta primer mix along with a sample-barcoded 5' primer. A unique molecular identifier was introduced onto each TCR beta cDNA molecule by a template-switch 5' adaptor carrying 12 random nucleotides. Each sample yielded at least 2.5 million CDR3-containing paired-end reads. The Mint cDNA synthesis kit, primed by a TRBC-specific oligonucleotide, was used to synthesize first-strand cDNA from all RNA. Following uracil-DNA glycosylase treatment, all cDNA underwent a first 18-cycle PCR with the universal primers M1SS and BC2_uni_R. The source study handled its data this way. Each sample was normalized by randomly selecting 1 million high-quality reads, each carrying a distinct molecular identifier. Reads with shared molecular identifiers were discarded instead of being binned into consensus sequences. MiTCR, with a Q25 quality threshold and the strictest error-elimination algorithm, was used for CDR3 identification, clonotype clustering and error correction. A nonparametric unseen species model with Euler transformation was used to estimate lower-bound total TCR beta diversity. TCRdb redid the processing of the public reads, applying fastp at Q25 and MiXCR, and retained in-frame beta chains. Rows are unified per CDR3 protein, each entry keeping the most common DNA and genes. Here the V and J calls rest on TCRdb's processing, not on the authors' analysis. This sample comprises about 570,000 distinct CDR3 sequences, 25% to 30% of them detected only once. The ten largest account for roughly 18% of the sample.

Worth noting for this clonotype: Its antigen remains undetermined. No base-level quality is on record; no much larger clone is a single base apart.

The source material was blood. This clonotype was sampled from a woman aged 70 to 79 in good health. The chain was built from TRBV19 and TRBJ1-2; no D gene can be assigned with confidence. CDR3 region: CASSMGLRAAGYTF. At the DNA level, the sequence is TGTGCCAGTAGTATGGGCCTGCGGGCTGCAGGCTACACCTTC.